Each of the 19 T cell receptor beta chains below was sequenced from the same sample in a study of blood T cells in healthy people across ages. With a J-beta primer mix and a sample-barcoded 5' primer, a second PCR ran about 7 to 11 cycles. TCRdb re-derived calls from the 5' RACE reads in MiXCR, one entry per CDR3 protein. Seen here are 1.5 million to 2 million distinct CDR3 sequences, approximately 39% observed once, and the top ten hold under 25%. The source material was blood. The receptors derive from a human donor in good health.

The chain has TRBV28 and TRBJ1-5; perhaps TRBD1 as D (6 bases). The CDR3 consists of 12 residues. Trimming removed 11 bases from V and 6 bases from J, with 14 bases in between. Germline V gene data show CDR1 as MDHEN and CDR2 as SYDVKM. In DNA form, the CDR3 reads TGTGCCGGAGGGGGGACTGGTCAGCCCCAGCATTTT. Protein product: CAGGGTGQPQHF.

The chain combines TRBV10-3 with TRBJ1-2; D unresolved. V was pared by 2 bases and J by 8 bases, with 12 bases between. CDR3 size: 13 residues. Germline V gene sequence: CDR1 ENHRY, CDR2 SYGVKD. The CDR3: CAISEDPRYGYTF. The DNA for the CDR3 is TGTGCCATCAGTGAGGACCCGAGGTACGGCTACACCTTC.

This clonotype was observed a handful of times. J is TRBJ2-4 and V is TRBV11-1, with a possible D match to TRBD2 (7 bases). The germline V gene encodes CDR1 SGHAT and CDR2 FQDESV (reference sequence). The CDR3 is 16 residues long. The V and J ends lost 6 bases and 6 bases respectively, with 21 bases between them. The DNA of the CDR3 is TGTGCCAGCAGAAGCAAGGGGGGGCGTGAGAGAAACATTCAGTACTTC. The encoded protein is CASRSKGGRERNIQYF.

This clonotype appeared a few times. The V and J genes are TRBV6-6 and TRBJ1-6; no definite D call. CDR1 MNHNY and CDR2 SVGAGI come from the germline V gene (reference sequence). V was cut by 2 bases and J by 3 bases, with 8 bases left in between. This CDR3 has 15 amino acids. The CDR3 sequence is CASSYEVVYNSPLHF. CDR3 in DNA: TGTGCCAGCAGTTACGAGGTGGTCTATAATTCACCCCTCCACTTT.

V usage is TRBV12-3 or TRBV12-4 and J usage is TRBJ2-1; 7 positions agree with TRBD1. Germline trimming cut 4 bases from V and 4 bases from J; bases unmatched to any gene: 10. The CDR3 extends over 16 amino acids. CDR3 loop: CASSSPGTARYNEQFF. DNA of the CDR3: TGTGCCAGCAGTTCCCCCGGGACAGCGAGATACAATGAGCAGTTCTTC.

The V and J genes are TRBV27 and TRBJ2-1; 10 bases are a match to TRBD2. The CDR3 has 15 amino acids. CDR1 is MNHEY and CDR2 is SMNVEV in the germline V gene (reference sequence). V was pared by 8 bases and J by 4 bases, with 8 bases of the junction left unmatched. Here the CDR3 reads CASRERGGQYNEQFF. The DNA for the CDR3 is TGTGCCAGCCGAGAGCGGGGGGGCCAATACAATGAGCAGTTCTTC.

This clonotype occurred many times. The chain uses TRBV29-1 and TRBJ2-1; weak D call: TRBD1 (5 bases). Deletions cut 5 bases from V and 4 bases from J, with 6 bases between. In germline, CDR1 is SQVTM, CDR2 ANQGSEA. The CDR3 has 11 amino acids. The CDR3 spells CSVQGYNEQFF. In DNA, the CDR3 is TGCAGCGTTCAGGGATACAATGAGCAGTTCTTC.

The chain has TRBV7-8 and TRBJ2-1; D is unresolved. Trimming took 7 bases from V and 5 from J, leaving 15 bases between them. The germline CDR1 and CDR2 sequences are SGHVS and FQNEAQ. CDR3 length: 14 residues. The CDR3 DNA sequence: TGTGCCAGCAAGGTTAGGTGGAAGCACAATGAGCAGTTCTTC. The encoded protein is CASKVRWKHNEQFF.

This clonotype was detected a few times. This chain connects TRBV2 to TRBJ2-5, with D possibly being TRBD1 or TRBD2 (5 bases each). Trimming stripped 6 bases from V and 1 base from J, with 12 bases between. The CDR3 is 14 amino acids. Germline values: CDR1 SNHLY, CDR2 FYNNEI. CDR3 protein: CASSLRDAQETQYF. The DNA for the CDR3 is TGTGCCAGCAGCTTACGGGACGCCCAAGAGACCCAGTACTTC.

The chain couples TRBV20-1 to TRBJ2-7; TRBD2 agrees at 9 bases. V lost 5 bases and J lost 1; bases outside the gene matches: 9. This CDR3 has 15 residues. Germline V gene data show CDR1 as DFQATT and CDR2 as SNEGSKA (reference sequence). CDR3 region: CSARVSGGLSYEQYF. The CDR3 DNA is TGCAGTGCTCGGGTTAGCGGGGGTTTATCCTACGAGCAGTACTTC.

Of note for this clonotype: An end of the junction does not agree with germline; a read error may underlie this. V is TRBV10-3 and J is TRBJ1-2, with a possible D match to TRBD1 (5 bases). The length of the CDR3 is 12 residues. CDR1 and CDR2 (germline): ENHRY, SYGVKD. The CDR3 DNA sequence: TGTGCCACCAGTGCGGGGACGGATGGCTACACCTTC. It codes for CATSAGTDGYTF.

This chain joins TRBV29-1 and TRBJ2-5, with D perhaps matching TRBD2 (5 bases). Trimming pared 3 bases from V and 2 bases from J, leaving 13 bases between. CDR1 is SQVTM, CDR2 ANQGSEA, per germline. The CDR3 has 14 amino acids. The CDR3 bases are TGCAGCGTTGATCTGGCGAGAGGGCAAGAGACCCAGTACTTC. Translating it yields CSVDLARGQETQYF.

V and J are TRBV6-2 or TRBV6-3 and TRBJ2-2; 10 bases agree with TRBD2. The CDR3 is made up of 15 amino acids. Germline assignment: CDR1 MNHEY and CDR2 SVGEGT. With V trimmed by 6 bases and J by 5 bases, 6 bases remained unmatched. CDR3: CASSTRTSGTGELFF. CDR3 DNA: TGTGCCAGCAGCACCAGGACTAGCGGTACCGGGGAGCTGTTTTTT.

The chain carries TRBV9 and TRBJ2-1, with a tentative D call TRBD1 (6 bases). This CDR3 contains 16 residues. Between the trimmed V and J ends, which lost 0 bases and 3 bases, there was a span of 13 bases. CDR1 is SGDLS and CDR2 is YYNGEE in the germline V gene. CDR3 protein: CASSVEVGGLYNEQFF. CDR3 DNA: TGTGCCAGCAGCGTAGAGGTAGGGGGTCTCTACAATGAGCAGTTCTTC.

In regard to this clonotype: One junction end does not reproduce the germline sequence, and a read error may be involved. V is TRBV7-2 and J is TRBJ2-2; the D gene could be TRBD1 or TRBD2 (6 bases each). This CDR3 spans 15 amino acids. Germline values: CDR1 SGHTA, CDR2 FQGNSA. For the CDR3, the DNA is TGTGCCAGCAGCTCTCTGGCAGGGGTAACCGGGGGGCTGTTTTTT. This encodes CASSSLAGVTGGLFF.

This clonotype was seen ten or more times. The chain carries TRBV7-6 and TRBJ2-3, with 7 bases aligning to TRBD1. There are 18 residues in the CDR3. Germline assignment: CDR1 SGHVS and CDR2 FNYEAQ. Trimming took 5 bases from V and 4 from J; bases not matched to a gene: 18. CDR3: CASSHLQGTLEVADTQYF. The CDR3 region has the DNA TGTGCCAGCAGCCATTTACAGGGGACATTGGAGGTGGCAGATACGCAGTATTTT.

This rearrangement joins TRBV28 to TRBJ2-1; TRBD2 aligns across 9 bases. CDR3 size: 14 residues. V was clipped by 5 bases and J by 7 bases; unmatched bases: 6. Germline V gene data show CDR1 as MDHEN and CDR2 as SYDVKM. CDR3 coding DNA: TGTGCCAGCAGTGATGTAGCGGGGGAGAATGAGCAGTTCTTC. Encoded protein: CASSDVAGENEQFF.

The CDR3 spells CASTLGGEGVQETQYF. The CDR3 DNA reads as TGTGCCAGCACCCTGGGAGGGGAAGGAGTCCAAGAGACCCAGTACTTC. This chain links TRBV6-2 or TRBV6-3 with TRBJ2-5; 7 nucleotides match TRBD2. With V trimmed by 7 bases and J by 1 base, 12 bases remained unmatched. This CDR3 region has 16 residues. CDR1 is MNHEY, CDR2 SVGEGT, per germline.

V and J are TRBV9 and TRBJ1-6; D ambiguous. The CDR3 loop spans 14 amino acids. Germline CDR1 is SGDLS and CDR2 is YYNGEE. V was trimmed by 0 bases and J by 9 bases, leaving 10 bases between them. The DNA of the CDR3 is TGTGCCAGCAGCGTAGTGAAGGGCAGTTCACCCCTCCACTTT. Amino acid sequence: CASSVVKGSSPLHF.